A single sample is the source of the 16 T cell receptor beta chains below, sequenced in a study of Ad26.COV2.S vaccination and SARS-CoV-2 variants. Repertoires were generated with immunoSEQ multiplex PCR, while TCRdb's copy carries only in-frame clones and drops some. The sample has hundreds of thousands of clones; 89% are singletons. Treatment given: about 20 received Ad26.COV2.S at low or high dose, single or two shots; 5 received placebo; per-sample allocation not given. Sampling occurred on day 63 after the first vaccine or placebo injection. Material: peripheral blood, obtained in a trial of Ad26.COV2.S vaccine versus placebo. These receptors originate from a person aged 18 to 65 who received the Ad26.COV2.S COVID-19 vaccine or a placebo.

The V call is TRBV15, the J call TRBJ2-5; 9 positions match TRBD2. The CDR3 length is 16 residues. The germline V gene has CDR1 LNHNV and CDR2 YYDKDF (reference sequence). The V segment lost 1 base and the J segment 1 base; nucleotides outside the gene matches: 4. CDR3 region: CATSRGLAGFQETQYF. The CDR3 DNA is TGTGCCACCAGCAGAGGGCTAGCGGGGTTCCAAGAGACCCAGTACTTC.

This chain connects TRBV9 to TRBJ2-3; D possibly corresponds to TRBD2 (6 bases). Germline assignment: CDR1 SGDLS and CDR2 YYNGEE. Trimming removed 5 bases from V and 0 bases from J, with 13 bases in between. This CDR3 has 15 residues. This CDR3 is CASSASDFSTDTQYF. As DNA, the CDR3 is TGTGCCAGCAGTGCTAGCGACTTCAGCACAGATACGCAGTATTTT.

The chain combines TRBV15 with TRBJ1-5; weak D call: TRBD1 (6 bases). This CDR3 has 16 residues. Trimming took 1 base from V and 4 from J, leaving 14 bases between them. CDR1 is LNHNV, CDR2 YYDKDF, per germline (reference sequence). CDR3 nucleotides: TGTGCCACCAGCAGAGGTACGGGACAAACTAATCAGCCCCAGCATTTT. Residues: CATSRGTGQTNQPQHF.

CDR3: CASSVGGDFWRNEQFF. In DNA form, the CDR3 reads TGTGCCAGCAGCGTAGGAGGGGACTTCTGGCGGAATGAGCAGTTCTTC. The chain carries TRBV9 and TRBJ2-1; possibly TRBD2 for D (6 bases). The V gene lost 0 bases and the J gene lost 7 bases, with 17 bases spanning the gap. Germline loops: CDR1 SGDLS, CDR2 YYNGEE. The CDR3 runs to 16 residues.

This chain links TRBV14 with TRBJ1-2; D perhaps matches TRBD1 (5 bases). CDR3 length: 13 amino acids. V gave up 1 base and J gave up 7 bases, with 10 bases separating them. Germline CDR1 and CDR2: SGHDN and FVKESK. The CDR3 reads CASSQVQGSGYTF. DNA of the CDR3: TGTGCCAGCAGCCAAGTCCAGGGAAGTGGCTACACCTTC.

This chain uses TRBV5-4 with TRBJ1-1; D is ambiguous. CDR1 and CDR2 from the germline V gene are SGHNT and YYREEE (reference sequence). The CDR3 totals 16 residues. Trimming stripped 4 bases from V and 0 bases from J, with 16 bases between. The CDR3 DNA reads TGTGCCAGCAGCCCGCGGAAGGGTGAGGTGAACACTGAAGCTTTCTTT. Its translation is CASSPRKGEVNTEAFF.

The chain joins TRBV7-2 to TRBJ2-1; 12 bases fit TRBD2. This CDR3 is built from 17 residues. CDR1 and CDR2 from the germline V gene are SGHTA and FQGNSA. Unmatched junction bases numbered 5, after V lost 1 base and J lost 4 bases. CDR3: CASSLGAGTSGYNEQFF. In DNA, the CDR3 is TGTGCCAGCAGCTTAGGGGCCGGGACTAGCGGGTACAATGAGCAGTTCTTC.

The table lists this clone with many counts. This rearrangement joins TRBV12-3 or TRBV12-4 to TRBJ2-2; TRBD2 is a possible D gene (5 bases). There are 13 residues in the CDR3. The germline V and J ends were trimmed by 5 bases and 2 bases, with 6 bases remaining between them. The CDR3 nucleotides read TGTGCCAGCAGTGAGGGAAACACCGGGGAGCTGTTTTTT. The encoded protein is CASSEGNTGELFF.

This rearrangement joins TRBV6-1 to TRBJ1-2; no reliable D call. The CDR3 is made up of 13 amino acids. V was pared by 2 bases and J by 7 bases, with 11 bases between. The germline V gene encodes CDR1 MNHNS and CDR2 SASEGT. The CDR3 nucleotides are TGTGCCAGCAGTGAATTAGGCGTAGGTGGCTACACCTTC. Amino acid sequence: CASSELGVGGYTF.

CDR3 coding DNA: TGTGCCTCGGGACAGGCGCACTCTGGGGCCAACGTCCTGACTTTC. Its translation is CASGQAHSGANVLTF. The chain carries TRBV30 and TRBJ2-6, with 8 bases lining up with TRBD1. CDR1 is GTSNPN, CDR2 SVGIG, per germline (reference sequence). This CDR3 is 15 amino acids long. The J segment lost 0 bases and the V segment lost 7 bases, leaving 5 bases of the junction unmatched.

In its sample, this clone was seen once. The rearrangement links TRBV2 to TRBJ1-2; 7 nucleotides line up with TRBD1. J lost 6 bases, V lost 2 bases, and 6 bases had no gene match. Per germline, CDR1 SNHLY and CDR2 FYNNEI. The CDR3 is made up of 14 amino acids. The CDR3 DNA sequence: TGTGCCAGCAGTGAACTTCGGGGACAGCATGGCTACACCTTC. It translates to CASSELRGQHGYTF.

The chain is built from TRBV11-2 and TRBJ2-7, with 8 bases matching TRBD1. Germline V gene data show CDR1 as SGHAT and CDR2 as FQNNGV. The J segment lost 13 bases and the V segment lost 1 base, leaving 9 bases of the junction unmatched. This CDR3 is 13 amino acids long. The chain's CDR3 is CASSLGGEDRDYF. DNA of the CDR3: TGTGCCAGCAGCTTAGGAGGGGAGGACAGGGATTACTTC.

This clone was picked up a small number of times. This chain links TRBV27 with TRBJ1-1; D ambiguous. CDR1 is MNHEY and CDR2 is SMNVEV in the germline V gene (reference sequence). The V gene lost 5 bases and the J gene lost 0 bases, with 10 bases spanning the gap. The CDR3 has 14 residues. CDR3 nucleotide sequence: TGTGCCAGCAGTAAAGGGTTTATGAACACTGAAGCTTTCTTT. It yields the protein CASSKGFMNTEAFF.

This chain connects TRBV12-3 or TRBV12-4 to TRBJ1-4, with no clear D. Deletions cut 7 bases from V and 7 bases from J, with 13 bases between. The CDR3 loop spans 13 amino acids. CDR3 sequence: CASTPGIPEKLFF. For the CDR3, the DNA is TGTGCCAGCACCCCGGGCATCCCTGAAAAACTGTTTTTT.

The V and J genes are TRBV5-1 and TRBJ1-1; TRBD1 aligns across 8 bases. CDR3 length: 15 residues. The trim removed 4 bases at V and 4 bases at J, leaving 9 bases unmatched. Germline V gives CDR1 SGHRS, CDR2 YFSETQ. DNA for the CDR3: TGCGCCAGCAGCGCGGACAGGGTGCGGGGCACTGAAGCTTTCTTT. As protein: CASSADRVRGTEAFF.

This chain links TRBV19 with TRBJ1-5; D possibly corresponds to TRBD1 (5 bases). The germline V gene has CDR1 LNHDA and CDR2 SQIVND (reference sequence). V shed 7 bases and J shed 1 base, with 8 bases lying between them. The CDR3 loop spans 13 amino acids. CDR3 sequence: CASMDKSNQPQHF. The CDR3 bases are TGTGCCAGTATGGACAAGAGCAATCAGCCCCAGCATTTT.